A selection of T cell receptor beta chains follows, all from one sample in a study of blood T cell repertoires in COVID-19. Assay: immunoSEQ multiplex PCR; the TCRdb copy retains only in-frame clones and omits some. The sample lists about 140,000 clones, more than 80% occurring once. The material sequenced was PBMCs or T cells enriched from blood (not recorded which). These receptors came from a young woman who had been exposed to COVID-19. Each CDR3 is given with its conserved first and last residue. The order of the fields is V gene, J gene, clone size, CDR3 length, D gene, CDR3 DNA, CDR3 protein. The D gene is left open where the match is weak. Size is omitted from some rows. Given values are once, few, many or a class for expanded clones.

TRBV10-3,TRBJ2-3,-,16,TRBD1,TGTGCCATCAGTTCGGGAAGGACAGGGTCCACAGATACGCAGTATTTT,CAISSGRTGSTDTQYF
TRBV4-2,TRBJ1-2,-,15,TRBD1,TGTGCCAGCAGCCGACTAGGGGGCCCCAACTATGGCTACACCTTC,CASSRLGGPNYGYTF
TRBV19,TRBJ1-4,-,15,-,TGTGCCAGTAGTACTCTACAGATTCCGTTAGAAAAACTGTTTTTT,CASSTLQIPLEKLFF
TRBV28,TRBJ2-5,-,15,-,TGTGCCAGCAGTCTCCCAACGGGGATCCAAGAGACCCAGTACTTC,CASSLPTGIQETQYF
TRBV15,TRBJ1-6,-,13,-,TGTGCCACCAGCAGAGATCTGGGCAGCCGTCACTACTTT,CATSRDLGSRHYF
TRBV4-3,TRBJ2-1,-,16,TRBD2,TGCGCCAGCAGCCAAGATTTGGCGGCTAGCGGGAGGGCCGAGATCTTC,CASSQDLAASGRAEIF
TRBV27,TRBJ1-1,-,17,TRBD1,TGTGCCAGCAGTTTATTGGGACAGGGGGCGCCAGGCACTGAAGCTTTCTTT,CASSLLGQGAPGTEAFF
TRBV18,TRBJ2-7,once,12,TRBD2,TGTGCCAGCTCATTTACCGGGACTACGCAGTACTTC,CASSFTGTTQYF
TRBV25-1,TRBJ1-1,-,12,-,TGTGCCATTCCGACGGGAGGAACTGAAGCTTTCTTT,CAIPTGGTEAFF
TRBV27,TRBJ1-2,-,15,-,TGTGCCAGCAGTTCCAAGACAGGATTATTCTATGGCTACACCTTC,CASSSKTGLFYGYTF
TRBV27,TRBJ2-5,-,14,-,TGTGCCAGCAGTTTCGGAGGGCTGGGGGGGACCCAGTACTTC,CASSFGGLGGTQYF
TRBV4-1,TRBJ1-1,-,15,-,TGCGCCAGCAGCCACCAAGGGATAAGCGGCACTGAAGCTTTCTTT,CASSHQGISGTEAFF
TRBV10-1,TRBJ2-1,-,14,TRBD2,TGCGCCAGCAGTGATTTAGCGGGAGGGCATGAGCAGTTCTTC,CASSDLAGGHEQFF
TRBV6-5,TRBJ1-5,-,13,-,TGTGCCAGCCTTTGGGTAGAGGGACAGCCCCAGCATTTT,CASLWVEGQPQHF
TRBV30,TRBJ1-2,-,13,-,TGTGCCTGGGGGTCCAGGGTTTCCTCTGGCTACACCTTC,CAWGSRVSSGYTF
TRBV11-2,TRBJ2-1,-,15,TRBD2,TGTGCCAGCAGCCGTATAGCGGGAGCTTACAATGAGCAGTTCTTC,CASSRIAGAYNEQFF